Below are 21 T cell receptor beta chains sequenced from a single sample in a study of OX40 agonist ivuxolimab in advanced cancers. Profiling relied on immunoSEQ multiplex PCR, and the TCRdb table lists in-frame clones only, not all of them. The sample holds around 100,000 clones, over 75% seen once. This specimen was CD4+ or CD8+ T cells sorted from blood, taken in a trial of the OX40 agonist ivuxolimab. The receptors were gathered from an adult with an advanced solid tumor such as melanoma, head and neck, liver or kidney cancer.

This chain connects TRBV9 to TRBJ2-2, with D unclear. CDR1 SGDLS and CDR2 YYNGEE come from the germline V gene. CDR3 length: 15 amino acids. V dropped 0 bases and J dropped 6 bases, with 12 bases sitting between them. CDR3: CASSVAVNQAGELFF. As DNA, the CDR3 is TGTGCCAGCAGCGTAGCGGTGAATCAAGCCGGGGAGCTGTTTTTT.

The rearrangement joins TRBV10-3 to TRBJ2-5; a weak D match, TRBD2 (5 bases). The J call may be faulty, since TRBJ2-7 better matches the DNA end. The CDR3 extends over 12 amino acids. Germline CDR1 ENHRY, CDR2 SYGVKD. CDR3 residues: CAAADSTYEQYF. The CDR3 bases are TGTGCCGCCGCGGACTCTACCTACGAGCAGTACTTC.

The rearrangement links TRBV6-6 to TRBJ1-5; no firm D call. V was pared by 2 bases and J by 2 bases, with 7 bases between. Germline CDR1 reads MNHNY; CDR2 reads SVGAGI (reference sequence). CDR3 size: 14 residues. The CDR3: CASSYLGGNQPQHF. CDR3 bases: TGTGCCAGCAGTTACCTTGGGGGCAATCAGCCCCAGCATTTT.

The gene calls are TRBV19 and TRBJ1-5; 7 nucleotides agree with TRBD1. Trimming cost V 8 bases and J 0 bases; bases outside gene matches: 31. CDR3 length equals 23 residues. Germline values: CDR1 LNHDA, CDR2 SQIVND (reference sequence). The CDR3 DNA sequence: TGTGCCAGTTCAAAACGTCCGCAGGGGGTTGGTGTGGGACGAGTCCATAGCAATCAGCCCCAGCATTTT. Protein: CASSKRPQGVGVGRVHSNQPQHF.

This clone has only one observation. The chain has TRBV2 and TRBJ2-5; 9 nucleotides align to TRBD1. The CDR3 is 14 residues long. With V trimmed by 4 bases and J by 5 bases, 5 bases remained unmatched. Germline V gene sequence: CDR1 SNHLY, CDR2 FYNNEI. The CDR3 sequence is CASSVGTGRETQYF. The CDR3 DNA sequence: TGTGCCAGCAGTGTCGGGACAGGGAGGGAGACCCAGTACTTC.

CDR3 coding DNA: TGTGCCAGCAGTTTATGGGGGACGGGCAATGAGCAGTTCTTC. It encodes CASSLWGTGNEQFF. The J gene is TRBJ2-1, the V gene TRBV27; the D gene could be TRBD1 or TRBD2 (5 bases each). V lost 1 base and J 6 bases, leaving 10 bases between the germline ends. The germline CDR1 and CDR2 sequences are MNHEY and SMNVEV (reference sequence). CDR3 length equals 14 residues.

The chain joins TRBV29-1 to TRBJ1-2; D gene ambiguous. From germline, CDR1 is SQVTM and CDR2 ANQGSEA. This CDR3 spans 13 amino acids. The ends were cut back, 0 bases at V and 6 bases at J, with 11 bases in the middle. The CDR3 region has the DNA TGCAGCGTTGAAGAACGCCAGTGGAATGGCTACACCTTC. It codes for CSVEERQWNGYTF.

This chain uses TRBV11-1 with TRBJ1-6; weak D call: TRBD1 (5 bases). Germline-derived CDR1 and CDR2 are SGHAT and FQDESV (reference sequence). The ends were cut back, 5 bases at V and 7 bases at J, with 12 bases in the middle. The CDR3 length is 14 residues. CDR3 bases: TGTGCCAGCAGCCACCGGGGCCCGAATTCACCCCTCCACTTT. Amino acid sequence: CASSHRGPNSPLHF.

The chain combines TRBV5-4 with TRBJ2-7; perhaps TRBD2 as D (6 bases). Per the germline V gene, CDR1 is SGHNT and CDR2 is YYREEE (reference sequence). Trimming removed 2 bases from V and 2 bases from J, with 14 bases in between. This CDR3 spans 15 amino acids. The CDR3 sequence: CASSFRAWGAYEQYF. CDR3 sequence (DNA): TGTGCCAGCAGCTTCCGCGCCTGGGGGGCCTACGAGCAGTACTTC.

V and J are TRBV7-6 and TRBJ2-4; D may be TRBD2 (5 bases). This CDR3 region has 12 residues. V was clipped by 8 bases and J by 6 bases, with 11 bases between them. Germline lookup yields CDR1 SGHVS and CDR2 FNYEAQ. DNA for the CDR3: TGTGCCAGCGCCGGAGGATCAAACATTCAGTACTTC. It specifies CASAGGSNIQYF.

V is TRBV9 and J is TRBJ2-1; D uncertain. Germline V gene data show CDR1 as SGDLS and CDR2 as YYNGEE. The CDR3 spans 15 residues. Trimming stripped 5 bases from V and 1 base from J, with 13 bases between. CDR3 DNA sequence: TGTGCCAGCAGTCTGGGTGCGAGGTCCTACAATGAGCAGTTCTTC. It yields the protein CASSLGARSYNEQFF. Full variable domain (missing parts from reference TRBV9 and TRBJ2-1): DSGVTQTPKHLITATGQRVTLRCSPRSGDLSVYWYQQSLDQGLQFLIQYYNGEERAKGNILERFSAQQFPDLHSELNLSSLELGDSALYFCASSLGARSYNEQFFGPGTRLTVL.

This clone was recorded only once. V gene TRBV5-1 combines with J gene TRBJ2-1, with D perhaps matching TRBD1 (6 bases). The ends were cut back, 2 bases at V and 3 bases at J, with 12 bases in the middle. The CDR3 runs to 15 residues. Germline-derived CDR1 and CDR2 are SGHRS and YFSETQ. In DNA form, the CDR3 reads TGCGCCAGCAGCTTCGGACAGCTTAACTACAATGAGCAGTTCTTC. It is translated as CASSFGQLNYNEQFF. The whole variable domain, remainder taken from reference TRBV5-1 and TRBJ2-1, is KAGVTQTPRYLIKTRGQQVTLSCSPISGHRSVSWYQQTPGQGLQFLFEYFSETQRNKGNFPGRFSGRQFSNSRSEMNVSTLELGDSALYLCASSFGQLNYNEQFFGPGTRLTVL.

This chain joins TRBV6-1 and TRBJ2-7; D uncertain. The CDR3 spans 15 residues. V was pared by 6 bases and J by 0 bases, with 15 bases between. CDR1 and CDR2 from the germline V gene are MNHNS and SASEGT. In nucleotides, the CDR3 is TGTGCCAGCAGCTCCGGGCCTCATCCCTCCTACGAGCAGTACTTC. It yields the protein CASSSGPHPSYEQYF.

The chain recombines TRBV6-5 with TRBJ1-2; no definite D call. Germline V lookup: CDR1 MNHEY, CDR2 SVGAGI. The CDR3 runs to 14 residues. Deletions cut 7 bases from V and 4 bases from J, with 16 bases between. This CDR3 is CASTPGRVSYGYTF. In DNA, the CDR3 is TGTGCCAGCACCCCCGGACGGGTGTCCTATGGCTACACCTTC.

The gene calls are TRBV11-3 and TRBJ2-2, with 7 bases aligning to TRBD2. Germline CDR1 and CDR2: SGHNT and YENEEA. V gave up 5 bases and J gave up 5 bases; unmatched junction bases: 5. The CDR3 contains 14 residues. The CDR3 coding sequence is TGTGCCAGCAGCGGCGGGGGATCGACCGGGGAGCTGTTTTTT. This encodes CASSGGGSTGELFF.

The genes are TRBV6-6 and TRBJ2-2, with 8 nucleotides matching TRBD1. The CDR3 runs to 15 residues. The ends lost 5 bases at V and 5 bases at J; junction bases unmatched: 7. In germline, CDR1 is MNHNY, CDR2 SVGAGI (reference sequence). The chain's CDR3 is CASSRRQGRTGELFF. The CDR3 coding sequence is TGTGCCAGCAGTAGAAGACAGGGGAGGACCGGGGAGCTGTTTTTT.

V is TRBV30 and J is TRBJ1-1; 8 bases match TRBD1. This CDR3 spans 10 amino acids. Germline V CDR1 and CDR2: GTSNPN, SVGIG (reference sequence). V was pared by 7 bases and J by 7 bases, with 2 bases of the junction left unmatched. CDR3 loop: CALTGVEAFF. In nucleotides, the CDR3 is TGTGCCTTGACAGGGGTTGAAGCTTTCTTT.

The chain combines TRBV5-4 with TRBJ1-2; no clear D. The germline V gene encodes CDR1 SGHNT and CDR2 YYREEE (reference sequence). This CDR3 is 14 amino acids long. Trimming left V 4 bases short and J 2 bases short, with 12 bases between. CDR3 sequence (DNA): TGTGCCAGCAGCCAAGGCGTAGTGAACTATGGCTACACCTTC. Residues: CASSQGVVNYGYTF.

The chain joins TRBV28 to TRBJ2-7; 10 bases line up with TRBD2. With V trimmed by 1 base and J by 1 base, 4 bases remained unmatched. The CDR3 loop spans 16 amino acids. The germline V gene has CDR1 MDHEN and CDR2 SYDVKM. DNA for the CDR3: TGTGCCAGCAGTTTATCTTCTAGCGGGAGATCCTACGAGCAGTACTTC. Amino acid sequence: CASSLSSSGRSYEQYF.

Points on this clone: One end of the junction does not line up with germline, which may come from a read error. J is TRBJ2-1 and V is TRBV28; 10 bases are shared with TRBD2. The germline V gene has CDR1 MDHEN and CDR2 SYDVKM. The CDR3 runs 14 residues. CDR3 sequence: CASRASGRLGEQFF. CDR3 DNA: TGTGCTAGCAGGGCTAGCGGGAGATTAGGTGAGCAGTTCTTC.

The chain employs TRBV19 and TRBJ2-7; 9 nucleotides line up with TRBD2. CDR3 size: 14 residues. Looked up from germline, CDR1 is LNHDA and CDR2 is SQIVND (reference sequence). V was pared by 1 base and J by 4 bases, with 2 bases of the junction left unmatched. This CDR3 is CASSIVSGGYEQYF. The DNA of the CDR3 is TGTGCCAGTAGTATAGTGAGCGGGGGGTACGAGCAGTACTTC.